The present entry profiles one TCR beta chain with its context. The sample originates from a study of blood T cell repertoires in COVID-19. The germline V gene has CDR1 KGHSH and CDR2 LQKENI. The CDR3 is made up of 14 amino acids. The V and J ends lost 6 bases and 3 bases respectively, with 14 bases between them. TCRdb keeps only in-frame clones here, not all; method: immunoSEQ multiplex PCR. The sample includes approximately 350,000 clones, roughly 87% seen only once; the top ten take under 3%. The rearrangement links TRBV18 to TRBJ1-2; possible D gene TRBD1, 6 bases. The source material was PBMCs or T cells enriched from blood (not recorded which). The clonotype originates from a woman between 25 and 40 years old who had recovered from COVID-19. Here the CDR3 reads CASSRRQEDYGYTF. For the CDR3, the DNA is TGTGCCAGCTCTCGCCGACAGGAGGACTATGGCTACACCTTC.